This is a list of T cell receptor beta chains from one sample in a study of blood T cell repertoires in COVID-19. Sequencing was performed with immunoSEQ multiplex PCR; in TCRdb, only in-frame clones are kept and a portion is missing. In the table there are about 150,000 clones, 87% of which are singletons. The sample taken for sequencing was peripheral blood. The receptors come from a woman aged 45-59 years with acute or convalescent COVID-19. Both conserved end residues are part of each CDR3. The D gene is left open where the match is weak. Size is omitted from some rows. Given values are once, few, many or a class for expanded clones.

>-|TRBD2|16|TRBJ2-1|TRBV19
TGTGCCAGTAGTATTCCGAGCGGGAGTACCTACAATGAGCAGTTCTTC
CASSIPSGSTYNEQFF
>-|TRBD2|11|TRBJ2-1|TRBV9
TGTGCCAGCAGCGTCGGGGGGGAGCAGTTCTTC
CASSVGGEQFF
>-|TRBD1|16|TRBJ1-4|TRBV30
TGTGCCTGGAGCCTGAACACAGGGGGCAGGAATGAAAAACTGTTTTTT
CAWSLNTGGRNEKLFF
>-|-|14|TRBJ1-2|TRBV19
TGTGCCAGTAGTATTGGGGAGCAGGGAGGTGGCTACACCTTC
CASSIGEQGGGYTF
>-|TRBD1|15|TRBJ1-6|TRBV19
TGTGCCAGGCCGGGACAGGGAGAGGGTAATTCACCCCTCCACTTT
CARPGQGEGNSPLHF
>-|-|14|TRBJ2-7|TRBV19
TGTGCCAGTAGTATAGGCCGGCAGGGGGGAGAGCAGTACTTC
CASSIGRQGGEQYF
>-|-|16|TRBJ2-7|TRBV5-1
TGCGCCAGCAGCTTGGATCCCCCAGGGGATGCCTACGAGCAGTACTTC
CASSLDPPGDAYEQYF
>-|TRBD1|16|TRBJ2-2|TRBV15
TGTGCCACCAGCGCCGGGACAGGGTTATACACCGGGGAGCTGTTTTTT
CATSAGTGLYTGELFF
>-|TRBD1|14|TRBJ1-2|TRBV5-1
TGCGCCAGCAGCCCCGGGCGACAGGGGAAGGGCTACACCTTC
CASSPGRQGKGYTF
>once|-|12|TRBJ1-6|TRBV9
TGTGCCAGCAGCGCCGTTAATTCACCCCTCCACTTT
CASSAVNSPLHF
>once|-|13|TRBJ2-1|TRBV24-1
TGTGCCACCAGTGATGTCAGCGGCCTAGAGCAGTTCTTC
CATSDVSGLEQFF
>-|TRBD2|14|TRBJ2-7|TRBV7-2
TGTGCCAGCAGCTGGACTAGCGGGAAATACGAGCAGTACTTC
CASSWTSGKYEQYF
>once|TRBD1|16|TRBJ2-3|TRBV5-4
TGTGCCAGCAGCCTCCCGGGACAGGGAAGCACAGATACGCAGTATTTT
CASSLPGQGSTDTQYF
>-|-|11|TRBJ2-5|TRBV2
TGTGCCACCAACTACCTCGAGACCCAGTACTTC
CATNYLETQYF
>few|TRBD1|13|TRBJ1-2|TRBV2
TGTGCCAGCAGTCAGACAGGGTACGGCGGCTACACCTTC
CASSQTGYGGYTF
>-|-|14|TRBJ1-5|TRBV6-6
TGTGCCAGCAGTTACCCAGGGGGCAATCAGCCCCAGCATTTT
CASSYPGGNQPQHF
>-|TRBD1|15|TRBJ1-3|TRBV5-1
TGCGCCAGCAGCTTAATGACAGGGAATGGAAACACCATATATTTT
CASSLMTGNGNTIYF
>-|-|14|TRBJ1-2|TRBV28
TGTGCCAGCAGTTTTGATGGGGAGAGCTATGGCTACACCTTC
CASSFDGESYGYTF
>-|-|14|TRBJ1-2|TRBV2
TGTGCCAGCAGAGAGACAGTAACCAACTATGGCTACACCTTC
CASRETVTNYGYTF
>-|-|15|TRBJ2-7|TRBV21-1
TGTGCCAGCAGCAAATCAAGATGGCAAGCCTACGAGCAGTACTTC
CASSKSRWQAYEQYF
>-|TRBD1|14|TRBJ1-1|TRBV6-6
TGTGCCAGCAGTCCTGGACAGGGATCCACTGAAGCTTTCTTT
CASSPGQGSTEAFF
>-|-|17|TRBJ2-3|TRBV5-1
TGCGCCAGCAGCTTGCTGTGGCGGGGGCTAAGCACAGATACGCAGTATTTT
CASSLLWRGLSTDTQYF
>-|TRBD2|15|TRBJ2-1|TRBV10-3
TGTGCCATCAGTACGACTAGCGTGGGTGACAATGAGCAGTTCTTC
CAISTTSVGDNEQFF
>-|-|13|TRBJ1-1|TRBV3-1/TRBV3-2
TGTGCCAGCAGCCAAGGAAACCTACCTGAAGCTTTCTTT
CASSQGNLPEAFF
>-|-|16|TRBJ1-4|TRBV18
TGTGCCAGCTCACTCCGACGACAGGACACTAATGAAAAACTGTTTTTT
CASSLRRQDTNEKLFF
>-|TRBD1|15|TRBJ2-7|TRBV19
TGTGCCAGTAGGAAACCGGGACAGAATTTCCACGAGCAGTACTTC
CASRKPGQNFHEQYF
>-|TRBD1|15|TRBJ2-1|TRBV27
TGTGCCAGCAGTTCACGGACAGGTTCCTACAATGAGCAGTTCTTC
CASSSRTGSYNEQFF
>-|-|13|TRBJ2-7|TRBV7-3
TGTGCCAGCACCCAAGGGGGGGGCCACGAGCAGTACTTC
CASTQGGGHEQYF
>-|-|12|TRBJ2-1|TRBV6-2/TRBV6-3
TGTGCCAGCAGCGGCGACAGTGATGAGCAGTTCTTC
CASSGDSDEQFF
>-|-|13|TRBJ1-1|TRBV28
TGTGCCAGCAGTTTATGGGACAAGAATGAAGCTTTCTTT
CASSLWDKNEAFF
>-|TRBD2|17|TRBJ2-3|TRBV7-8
TGTGCCAGCAGCGTCGGACTAGCGGTCAGAGGGGCAGATACGCAGTATTTT
CASSVGLAVRGADTQYF
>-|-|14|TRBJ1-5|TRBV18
TGTGCCAGCTCTCGGGGGGGCGGCAATCAGCCCCAGCATTTT
CASSRGGGNQPQHF
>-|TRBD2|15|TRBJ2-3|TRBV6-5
TGTGCCAGCAGTCGACCGGGGGGGCCGGCAGATACGCAGTATTTT
CASSRPGGPADTQYF
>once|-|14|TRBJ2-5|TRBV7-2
TGTGCCAGCAGCTTAGTTGAGAGGAGGGAGACCCAGTACTTC
CASSLVERRETQYF
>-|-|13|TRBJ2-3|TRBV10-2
TGCGCCAGCAGTGATAATGAGGTAGATACGCAGTATTTT
CASSDNEVDTQYF
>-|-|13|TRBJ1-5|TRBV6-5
TGTGCCAGCAGTTACTCATCCGGTCAGCCCCAGCATTTT
CASSYSSGQPQHF
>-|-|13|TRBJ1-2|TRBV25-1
TGTGCCAGCAGTGTCCACAGGGATTATGGCTACACCTTC
CASSVHRDYGYTF
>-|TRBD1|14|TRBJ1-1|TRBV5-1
TGCGCCAGCAGCCATCGGGACAGGGAAAATGAAGCTTTCTTT
CASSHRDRENEAFF
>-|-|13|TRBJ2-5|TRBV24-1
TGTGCCACCAGTGGCCCAGGGGTAGAGACCCAGTACTTC
CATSGPGVETQYF
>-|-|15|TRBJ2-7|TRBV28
TGTGCCAGCAGTCTGACAGGTCGTCCCTCCTACGAGCAGTACTTC
CASSLTGRPSYEQYF
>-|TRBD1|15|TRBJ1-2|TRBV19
TGTGCCAGTTGCGACAAACGGACAGGGAACTATGGCTACACCTTC
CASCDKRTGNYGYTF
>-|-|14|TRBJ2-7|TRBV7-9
TGTGCCAGCAGCTTCGGGAGAAATTCCTACGAGCAGTACTTC
CASSFGRNSYEQYF
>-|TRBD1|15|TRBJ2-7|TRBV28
TGTGCCAGCAGTTTATACCGGGACAGGGTTAGGGAGCAGTACTTC
CASSLYRDRVREQYF
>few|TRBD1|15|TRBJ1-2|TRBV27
TGTGCCAGCAGTCCTTTACAGGGGAAGGTCTATGGCTACACCTTC
CASSPLQGKVYGYTF
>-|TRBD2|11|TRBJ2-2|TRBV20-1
TGCAGCGCGGGAGGCCACGGGGAGCTGTTTTTT
CSAGGHGELFF
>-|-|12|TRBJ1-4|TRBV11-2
TGTGCCAGCAGCTTAGTATCTGAAAAACTGTTTTTT
CASSLVSEKLFF
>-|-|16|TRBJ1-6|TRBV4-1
TGCGCCAGCAGCCAAGTGCCGGGACAAGACAATTCACCCCTCCACTTT
CASSQVPGQDNSPLHF
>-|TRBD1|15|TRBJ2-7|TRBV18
TGTGCCAGCTCACCGCCGGGACAGTTAAACTACGAGCAGTACTTC
CASSPPGQLNYEQYF
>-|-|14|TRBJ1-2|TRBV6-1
TGTGCCAGCAGTGAATCCGGCAGGATGGGCGGCTACACCTTC
CASSESGRMGGYTF
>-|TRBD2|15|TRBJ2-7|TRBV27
TGTGCCAGCAGTTTATCTAGCGGGAGACTCTACGAGCAGTACTTC
CASSLSSGRLYEQYF
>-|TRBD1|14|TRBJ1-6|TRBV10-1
TGCGCCAGCAGCCGGGACAGGGATAATTCACCCCTCCACTTT
CASSRDRDNSPLHF
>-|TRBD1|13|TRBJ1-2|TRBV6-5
TGTGCCACCTGGGGACAGTCTAACTATGGCTACACCTTC
CATWGQSNYGYTF
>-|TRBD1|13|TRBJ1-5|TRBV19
TGTGCCAGTATGAGAGGGGGCTCTCAGCCCCAGCATTTT
CASMRGGSQPQHF
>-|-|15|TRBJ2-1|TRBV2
TGTGCCAGCAGTGCTTTCGGGGGAAACAAGGATGAGCAGTTCTTC
CASSAFGGNKDEQFF